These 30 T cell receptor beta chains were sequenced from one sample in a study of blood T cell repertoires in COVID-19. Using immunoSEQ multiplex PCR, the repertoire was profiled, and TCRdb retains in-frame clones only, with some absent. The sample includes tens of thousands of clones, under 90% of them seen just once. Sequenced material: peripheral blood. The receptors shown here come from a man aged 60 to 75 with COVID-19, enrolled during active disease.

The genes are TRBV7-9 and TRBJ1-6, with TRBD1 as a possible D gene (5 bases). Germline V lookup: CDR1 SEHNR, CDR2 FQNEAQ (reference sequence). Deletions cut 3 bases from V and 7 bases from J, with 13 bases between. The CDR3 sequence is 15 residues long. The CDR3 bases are TGTGCCAGCAGCTTTTCAGAACAGGTGAATTCACCCCTCCACTTT. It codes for CASSFSEQVNSPLHF.

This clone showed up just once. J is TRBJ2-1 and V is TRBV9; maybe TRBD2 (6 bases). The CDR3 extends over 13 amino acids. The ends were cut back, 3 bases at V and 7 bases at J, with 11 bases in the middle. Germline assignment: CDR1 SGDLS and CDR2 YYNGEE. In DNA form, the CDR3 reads TGTGCCAGCAGCGGTTTAGCGGAGAATGAGCAGTTCTTC. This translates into CASSGLAENEQFF.

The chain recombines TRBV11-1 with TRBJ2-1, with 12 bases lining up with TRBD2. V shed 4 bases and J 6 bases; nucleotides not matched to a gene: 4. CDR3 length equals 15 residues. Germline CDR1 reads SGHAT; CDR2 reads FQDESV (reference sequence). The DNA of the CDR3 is TGTGCCAGCAGCTGGACTAGCGGGGAGGGCAATGAGCAGTTCTTC. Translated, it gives CASSWTSGEGNEQFF. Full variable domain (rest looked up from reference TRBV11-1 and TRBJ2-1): EAEVAQSPRYKITEKSQAVAFWCDPISGHATLYWYRQILGQGPELLVQFQDESVVDDSQLPKDRFSAERLKGVDSTLKIQPAELGDSAMYLCASSWTSGEGNEQFFGPGTRLTVL.

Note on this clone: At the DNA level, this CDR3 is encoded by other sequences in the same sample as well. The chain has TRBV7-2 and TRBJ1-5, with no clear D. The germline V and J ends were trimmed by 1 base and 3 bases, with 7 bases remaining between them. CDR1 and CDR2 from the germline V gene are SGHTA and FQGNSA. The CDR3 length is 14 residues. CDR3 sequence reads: CASSLDSSNQPQHF. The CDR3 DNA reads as TGTGCCAGCAGCTTAGACAGTTCCAATCAGCCCCAGCATTTT.

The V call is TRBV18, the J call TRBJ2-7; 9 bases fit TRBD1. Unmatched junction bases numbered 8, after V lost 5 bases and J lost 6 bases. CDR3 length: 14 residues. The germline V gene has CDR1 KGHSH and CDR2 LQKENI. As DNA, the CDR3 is TGTGCCAGCTCATCCCGGGACAGGGTAGGCGAGCAGTACTTC. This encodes CASSSRDRVGEQYF.

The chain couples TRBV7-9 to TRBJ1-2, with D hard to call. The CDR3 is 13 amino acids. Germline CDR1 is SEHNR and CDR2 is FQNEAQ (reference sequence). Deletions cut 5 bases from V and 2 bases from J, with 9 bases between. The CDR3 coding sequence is TGTGCCAGCAGCCTCGCGGGGAACTATGGCTACACCTTC. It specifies CASSLAGNYGYTF.

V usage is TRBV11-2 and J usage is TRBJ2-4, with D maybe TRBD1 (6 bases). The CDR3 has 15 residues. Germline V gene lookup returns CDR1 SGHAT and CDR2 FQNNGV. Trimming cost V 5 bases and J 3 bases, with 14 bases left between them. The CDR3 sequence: CASSAIRDNKNIQYF. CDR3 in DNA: TGTGCCAGCAGCGCGATCCGGGACAACAAAAACATTCAGTACTTC.

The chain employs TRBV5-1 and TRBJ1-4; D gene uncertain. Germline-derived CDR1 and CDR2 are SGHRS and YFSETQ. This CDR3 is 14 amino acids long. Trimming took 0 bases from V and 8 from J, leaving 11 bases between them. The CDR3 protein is CASSLGGEEEKLFF. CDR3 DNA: TGCGCCAGCAGCTTGGGTGGGGAGGAGGAAAAACTGTTTTTT. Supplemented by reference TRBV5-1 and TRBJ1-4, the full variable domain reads KAGVTQTPRYLIKTRGQQVTLSCSPISGHRSVSWYQQTPGQGLQFLFEYFSETQRNKGNFPGRFSGRQFSNSRSEMNVSTLELGDSALYLCASSLGGEEEKLFFGSGTQLSVL.

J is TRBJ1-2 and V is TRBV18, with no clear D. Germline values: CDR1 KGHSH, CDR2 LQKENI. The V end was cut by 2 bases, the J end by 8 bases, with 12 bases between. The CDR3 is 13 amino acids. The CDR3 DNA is TGTGCCAGCTCACCAGGCGGAGGTGGGGGCTACACCTTC. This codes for CASSPGGGGGYTF.

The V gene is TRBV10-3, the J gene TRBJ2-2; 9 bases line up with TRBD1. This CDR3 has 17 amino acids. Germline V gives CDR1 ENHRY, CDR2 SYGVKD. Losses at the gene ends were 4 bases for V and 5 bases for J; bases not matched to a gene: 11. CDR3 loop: CAISGTSGQGGTGELFF. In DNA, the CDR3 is TGTGCCATCAGTGGGACCTCGGGACAGGGCGGGACCGGGGAGCTGTTTTTT.

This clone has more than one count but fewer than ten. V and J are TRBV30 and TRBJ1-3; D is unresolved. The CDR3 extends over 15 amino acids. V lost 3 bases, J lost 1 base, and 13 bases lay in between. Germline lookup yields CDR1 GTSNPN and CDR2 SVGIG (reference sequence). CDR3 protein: CAWRDWSRSGNTIYF. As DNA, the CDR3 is TGTGCCTGGAGGGATTGGAGTAGGTCTGGAAACACCATATATTTT.

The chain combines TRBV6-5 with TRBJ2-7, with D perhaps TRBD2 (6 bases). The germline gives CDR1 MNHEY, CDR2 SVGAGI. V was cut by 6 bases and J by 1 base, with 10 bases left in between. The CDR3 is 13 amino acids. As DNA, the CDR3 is TGTGCCAGCAGATATAGCGGATCCTACGAGCAGTACTTC. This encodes CASRYSGSYEQYF.

Here the CDR3 reads CASSQDLGQGTNEQYF. The CDR3 nucleotides are TGTGCCAGCAGCCAAGATTTGGGACAGGGTACAAACGAGCAGTACTTC. This rearrangement joins TRBV3-1 (or the pseudogene TRBV3-2) to TRBJ2-7, with 9 bases lining up with TRBD1. V lost 0 bases to trimming and J lost 5 bases; unmatched junction nucleotides: 8. The CDR3 sequence is 16 residues long. Germline lookup yields CDR1 LGHDT and CDR2 YNNKEL (reference sequence).

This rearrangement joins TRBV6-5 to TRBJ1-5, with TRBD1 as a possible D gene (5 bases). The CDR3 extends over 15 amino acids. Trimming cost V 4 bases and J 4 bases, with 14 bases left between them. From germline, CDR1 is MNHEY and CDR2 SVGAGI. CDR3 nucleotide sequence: TGTGCCAGCAGTTCCCGGCAGGGTAATAATCAGCCCCAGCATTTT. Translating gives CASSSRQGNNQPQHF.

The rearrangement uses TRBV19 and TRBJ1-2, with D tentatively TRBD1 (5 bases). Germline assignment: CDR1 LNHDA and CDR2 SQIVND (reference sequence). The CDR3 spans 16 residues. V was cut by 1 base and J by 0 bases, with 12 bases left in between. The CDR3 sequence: CASSIGWDSSNYGYTF. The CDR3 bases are TGTGCCAGTAGTATAGGTTGGGACTCATCTAACTATGGCTACACCTTC.

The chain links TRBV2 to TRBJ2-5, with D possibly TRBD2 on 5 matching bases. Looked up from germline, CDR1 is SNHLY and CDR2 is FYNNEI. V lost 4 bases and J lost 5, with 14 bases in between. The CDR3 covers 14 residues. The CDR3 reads CASSAEGPGETQYF. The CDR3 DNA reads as TGTGCCAGCAGTGCCGAGGGCCCGGGGGAGACCCAGTACTTC.

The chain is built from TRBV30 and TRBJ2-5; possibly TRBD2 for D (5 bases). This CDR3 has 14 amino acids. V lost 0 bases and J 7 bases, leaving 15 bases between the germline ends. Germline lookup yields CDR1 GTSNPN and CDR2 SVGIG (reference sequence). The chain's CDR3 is CAWSVGRGVGTQYF. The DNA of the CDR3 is TGTGCCTGGAGTGTAGGACGGGGAGTGGGGACCCAGTACTTC.

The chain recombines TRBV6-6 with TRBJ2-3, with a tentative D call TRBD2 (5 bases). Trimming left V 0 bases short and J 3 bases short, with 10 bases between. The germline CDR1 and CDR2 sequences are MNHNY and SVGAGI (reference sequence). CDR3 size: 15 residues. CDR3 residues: CASSYSLVSTDTQYF. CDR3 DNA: TGTGCCAGCAGTTACTCACTAGTCAGTACAGATACGCAGTATTTT.

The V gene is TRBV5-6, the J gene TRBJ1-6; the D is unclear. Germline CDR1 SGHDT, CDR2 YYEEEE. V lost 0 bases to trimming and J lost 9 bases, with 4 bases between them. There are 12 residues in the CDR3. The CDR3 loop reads CASSLAVSPLHF. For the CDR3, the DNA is TGTGCCAGCAGCTTGGCCGTTTCACCCCTCCACTTT.

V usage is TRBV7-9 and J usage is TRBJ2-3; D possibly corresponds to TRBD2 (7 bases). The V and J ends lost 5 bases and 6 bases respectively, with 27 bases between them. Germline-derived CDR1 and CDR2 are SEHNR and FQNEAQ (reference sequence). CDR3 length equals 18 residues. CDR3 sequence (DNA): TGTGCCAGCAGCCCTCGTGGGGGGGGCCTTGGGTCCCAGGATACGCAGTATTTT. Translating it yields CASSPRGGGLGSQDTQYF.

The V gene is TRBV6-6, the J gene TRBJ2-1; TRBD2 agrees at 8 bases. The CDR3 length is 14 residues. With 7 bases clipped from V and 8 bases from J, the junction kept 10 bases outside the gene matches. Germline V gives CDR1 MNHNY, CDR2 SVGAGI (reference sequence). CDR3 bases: TGTGCCAGCAACCTACTAGCGGACGTGGATGAGCAGTTCTTC. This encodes CASNLLADVDEQFF.

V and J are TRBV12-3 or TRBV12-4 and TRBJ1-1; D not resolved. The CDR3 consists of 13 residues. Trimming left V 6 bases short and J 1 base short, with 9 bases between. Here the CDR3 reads CASSRPGNTEAFF. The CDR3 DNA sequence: TGTGCCAGCAGCCGGCCGGGGAACACTGAAGCTTTCTTT.

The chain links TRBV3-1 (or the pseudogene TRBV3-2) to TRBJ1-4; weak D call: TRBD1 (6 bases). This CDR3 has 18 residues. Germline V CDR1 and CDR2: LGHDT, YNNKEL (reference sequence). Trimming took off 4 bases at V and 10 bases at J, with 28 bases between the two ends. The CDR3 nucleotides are TGTGCCAGCAGCCCGAGCACCTCCAGAGAAGGGACATTTGGAAAACTGTTTTTT. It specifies CASSPSTSREGTFGKLFF.

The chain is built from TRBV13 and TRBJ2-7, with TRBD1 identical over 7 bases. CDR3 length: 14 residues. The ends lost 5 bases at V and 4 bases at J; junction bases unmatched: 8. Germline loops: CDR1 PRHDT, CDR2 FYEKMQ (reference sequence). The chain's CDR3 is CASSPTTGNYEQYF. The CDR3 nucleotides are TGTGCCAGCAGCCCAACGACAGGGAATTACGAGCAGTACTTC.

The CDR3 protein is CASSPTGQLSYEQYF. Here the CDR3 DNA reads TGTGCCAGCAGCCCGACGGGACAACTCTCATACGAGCAGTACTTC. This chain uses TRBV28 with TRBJ2-7, with D possibly TRBD1 on 6 matching bases. Trimming pared 6 bases from V and 4 bases from J, leaving 19 bases between. From germline, CDR1 is MDHEN and CDR2 SYDVKM. The CDR3 sequence is 15 residues long.

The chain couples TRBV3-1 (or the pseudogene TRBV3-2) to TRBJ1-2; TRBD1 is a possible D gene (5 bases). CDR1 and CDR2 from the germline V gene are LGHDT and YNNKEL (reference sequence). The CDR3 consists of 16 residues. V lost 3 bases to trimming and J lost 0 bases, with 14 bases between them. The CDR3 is CASSQGGHDANYGYTF. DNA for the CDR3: TGTGCCAGCAGCCAGGGCGGACACGACGCTAACTATGGCTACACCTTC.

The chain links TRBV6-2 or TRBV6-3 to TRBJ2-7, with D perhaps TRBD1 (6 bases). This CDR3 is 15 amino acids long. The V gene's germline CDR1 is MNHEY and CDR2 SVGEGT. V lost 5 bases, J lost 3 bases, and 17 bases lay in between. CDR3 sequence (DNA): TGTGCCAGCAGTAGGGGGATAGAAATGTTCTACGAGCAGTACTTC. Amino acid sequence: CASSRGIEMFYEQYF.

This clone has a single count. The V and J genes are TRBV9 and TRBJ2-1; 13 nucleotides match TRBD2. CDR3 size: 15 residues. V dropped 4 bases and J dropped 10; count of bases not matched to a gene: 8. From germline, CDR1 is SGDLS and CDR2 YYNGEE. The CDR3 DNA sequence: TGTGCCAGCAGCTCCGGACTAGCGGGAGAAGGAGAGCAGTTCTTC. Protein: CASSSGLAGEGEQFF.

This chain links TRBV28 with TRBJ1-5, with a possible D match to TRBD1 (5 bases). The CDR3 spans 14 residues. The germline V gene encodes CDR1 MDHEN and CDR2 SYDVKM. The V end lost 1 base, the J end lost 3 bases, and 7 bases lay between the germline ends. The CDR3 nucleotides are TGTGCCAGCAGTTTATACAGGAACAATCAGCCCCAGCATTTT. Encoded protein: CASSLYRNNQPQHF.

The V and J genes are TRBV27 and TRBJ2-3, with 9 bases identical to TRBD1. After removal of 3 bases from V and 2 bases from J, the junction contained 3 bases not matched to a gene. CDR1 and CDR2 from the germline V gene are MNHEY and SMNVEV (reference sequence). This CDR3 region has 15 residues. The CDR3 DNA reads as TGTGCCAGCAGTTTTCGGGACAGGGCCACAGATACGCAGTATTTT. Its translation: CASSFRDRATDTQYF.